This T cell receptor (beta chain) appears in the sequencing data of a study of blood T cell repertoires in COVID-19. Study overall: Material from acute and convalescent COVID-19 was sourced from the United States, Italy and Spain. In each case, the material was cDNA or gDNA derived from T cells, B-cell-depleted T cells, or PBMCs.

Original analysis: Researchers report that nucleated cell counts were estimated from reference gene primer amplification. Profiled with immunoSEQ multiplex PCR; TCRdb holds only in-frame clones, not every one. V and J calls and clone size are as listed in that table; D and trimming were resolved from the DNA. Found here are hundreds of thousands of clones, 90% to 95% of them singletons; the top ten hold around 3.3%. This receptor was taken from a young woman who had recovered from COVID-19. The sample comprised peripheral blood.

Written as DNA, the CDR3 is TGCGCCAGCAGCCACCTTACAGTGAACACTGAAGCTTTCTTT. The encoded protein is CASSHLTVNTEAFF. V and J are TRBV4-3 and TRBJ1-1; D is undetermined. This CDR3 contains 14 residues. The germline V gene encodes CDR1 LGHNA and CDR2 YSLEER. Trimming left V 3 bases short and J 0 bases short, with 8 bases between.